The T cell receptor (beta chain) described here comes from a study of blood T cell repertoires in COVID-19. V dropped 4 bases and J dropped 7; count of bases not matched to a gene: 10. The germline V gene has CDR1 SGHAT and CDR2 FQNNGV. The CDR3 is 16 amino acids. Recovered status applied to Cohort 3 donors who had two consecutive negative PCRs. It also applied to those with clearance or with symptom resolution. Produced via immunoSEQ multiplex PCR; TCRdb's table is partial and in-frame only. The top ten hold 3% to 3.5% of the sample, which has about 160,000 clones, roughly 80% seen once. Input material: PBMCs or T cells enriched from blood (not recorded which). The chain carries TRBV11-2 and TRBJ2-3, with TRBD2 matching 11 bases. The TCR sequence derives from a woman in her sixties or seventies who had recovered from COVID-19. The CDR3 reads CASSSLSSGGINTQYF. The DNA of the CDR3 is TGTGCCAGCAGCTCCCTATCTAGCGGGGGGATCAATACGCAGTATTTT.